This T cell receptor beta chain was identified during a study of OX40 agonist ivuxolimab in advanced cancers. Background on the whole study: Ivuxolimab was a fully human IgG2 agonistic monoclonal antibody targeting the costimulatory receptor OX40 (CD134). Intravenous ivuxolimab was administered to patients every 2 weeks at six dose levels: 0.01, 0.1, 0.3, 1.5, 3 and 10 mg/kg. Of the 50 to 55 dose-escalation patients, hepatocellular carcinoma was present in about 20, melanoma in approximately 15, renal cell carcinoma in 9 and head and neck cancer in 9. In the dose-escalation cohort, roughly 82% of patients were male, and the mean age was 60 years with a range of about 23 to 79. Prior anti-PD-1, anti-PD-L1 or anti-CTLA-4 therapy was permitted, and about two fifths of dose-escalation patients had received checkpoint inhibitors. Partial responses were achieved by three dose-escalation patients, of whom one had hepatocellular carcinoma and two had cutaneous melanoma. Peripheral TCRbeta sequencing aimed to test whether ivuxolimab altered TCR sequence diversity and caused clonal T-cell expansion. The paper reports the monotherapy dose-escalation portion (N of about 51 patients) of the phase I ivuxolimab trial. Overall results and qualifications from the work: Antigen specificity was not determined for the clonally expanded peripheral T cells. After ivuxolimab, expanded clones were on average more numerous among CD8+ T cells than among CD4+ T cells. Low levels of normalized T-cell clonal expansion were also shown by some nonresponding patients. In the 0.1-3.0 mg/kg groups, partial responders were among the patients with the lowest normalized peripheral clonal expansion, particularly in CD8+ T cells. At doses of 0.1 to 3.0 mg/kg, clonal expansion of both CD4+ and CD8+ blood T cells was observed from baseline to week 6.

A word on this clone: It has no known antigen specificity. Within one base of it there is no much larger clone, and no base qualities were kept.

Patients with a history of autoimmune disease or receiving systemic immunosuppression were excluded from the trial. Peripheral blood for TCR sequencing was collected from all dose cohorts at baseline, on cycle 4 day 1, and on cycle 7 day 1. The samples were drawn from a first-in-human, open-label, multicenter phase I dose-escalation trial of ivuxolimab. The trial enrolled adults with locally advanced or metastatic head and neck squamous cell, hepatocellular, melanoma or renal cell carcinoma. Before TCR sequencing, CD4+ T cells and CD8+ T cells from peripheral blood were sorted into separate populations. Genomic DNA was extracted from sorted cells for sequencing of the TCRbeta CDR3 region. The immunoSEQ Assay was used to sequence the TCRbeta CDR3 regions. Entries here come from immuneACCESS through TCRdb and include only in-frame sequences with V and J called. Some clones fail to appear in such tables; in the studies checked, an unresolved V gene covers under half of the shortfall, and the cause of the remainder is unknown. Within this sample are about 87,000 clones, with more than 75% of them counted one time only. Of the sample, about 1.6% falls within the top ten clones.

V loses 5 bases at its end and J loses 3 bases; junction bases beyond the gene matches: 5. Reading the germline V gene (reference sequence) gives CDR1 LNHDA and CDR2 SQIVND. The CDR3 has 14 amino acids, counting the end cysteine and phenylalanine. Only the CDR3 region is kept as DNA, spanning 42 bases read in frame from base 1. Here the chain combines TRBV19 and TRBJ1-1, with 8 bases matching TRBD1. This TCR derives from an adult with an advanced solid tumor such as melanoma, head and neck, liver or kidney cancer. The source material was CD4+ or CD8+ T cells sorted from blood, sampled in a trial of the OX40 agonist ivuxolimab. The CDR3 protein: CASSSDREDTEAFF. The nucleotide sequence is given as TGTGCCAGTAGTTCGGACAGGGAGGACACTGAAGCTTTCTTT. Extended through the reference TRBV19 and TRBJ1-1 proteins, this CDR3 yields the full variable domain: DGGITQSPKYLFRKEGQNVTLSCEQNLNHDAMYWYRQDPGQGLRLIYYSQIVNDFQKGDIAEGYSVSREKKESFPLTVTSAQKNPTAFYLCASSSDREDTEAFFGQGTRLTVV.